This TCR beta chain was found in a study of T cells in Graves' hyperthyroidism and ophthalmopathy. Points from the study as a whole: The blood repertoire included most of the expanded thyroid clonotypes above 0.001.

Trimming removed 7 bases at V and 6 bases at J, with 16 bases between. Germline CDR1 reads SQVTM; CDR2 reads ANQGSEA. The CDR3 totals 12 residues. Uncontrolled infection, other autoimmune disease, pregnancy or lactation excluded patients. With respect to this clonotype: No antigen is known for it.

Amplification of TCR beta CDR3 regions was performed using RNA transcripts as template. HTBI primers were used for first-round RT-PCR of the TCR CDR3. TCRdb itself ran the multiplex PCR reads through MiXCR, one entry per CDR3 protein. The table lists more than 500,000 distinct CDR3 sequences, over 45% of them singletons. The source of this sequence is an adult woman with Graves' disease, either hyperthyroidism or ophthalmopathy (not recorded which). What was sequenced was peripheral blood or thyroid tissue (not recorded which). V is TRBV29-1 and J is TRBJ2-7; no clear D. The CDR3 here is CSAQHGLVEQYF. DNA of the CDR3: TGCAGCGCTCAACACGGGCTCGTCGAGCAGTACTTC.